This entry features one T cell receptor (beta chain) sequence. The entry originates in a study of human T cells and chemical hapten exposure. Stated time point: patch test 3, about 24 weeks after DPC sensitization. The treatment denotes: therapeutic diphenylcyclopropenone sensitization with weekly scalp DPC. For the library, individual cDNA molecules each received unique molecular identifiers. TCRdb itself ran the RACE reads through MiXCR, one entry per CDR3 protein. Counted here are 99,000 or so distinct CDR3 sequences, less than 40% occurring once; the ten biggest clones make up around 2.5%. The CDR3 sequence is 13 residues long. Deletions cut 4 bases from V and 4 bases from J, with 10 bases between. CDR1 MNHEY and CDR2 SMNVEV come from the germline V gene (reference sequence).

The sequencing here drew on whole blood, taken in connection with sensitization to the hapten diphenylcyclopropenone (DPC). The chain combines TRBV27 with TRBJ1-1; D possibly corresponds to TRBD1 (5 bases). This receptor was identified in a man in his forties with alopecia areata. Some clones in this sample may be carry-over from other donors' samples. CDR3 sequence: CASSSDGATEAFF. The CDR3 DNA reads TGTGCCAGCAGTTCGGACGGGGCCACTGAAGCTTTCTTT.